The T cell receptor beta chain under discussion was sequenced for a study of blood T cell repertoires in COVID-19. Study background: Italy, Spain and the United States were the sources of the convalescent and acute COVID-19 samples. Sources were T cells, B-cell-depleted T cells, or PBMCs; the material itself was cDNA or gDNA.

Per the original methods: Using reference gene primer amplification, nucleated cell counts were estimated. The table came from immunoSEQ multiplex PCR; TCRdb's copy has only in-frame clones and leaves some out. V and J calls plus clone size are reproduced from that table; the DNA served to infer D and trimming. The sample holds 140,000 or so clones, approximately 80% seen once. The CDR3 extends over 15 amino acids. V lost 5 bases and J 5 bases, leaving 18 bases between the germline ends. Germline CDR1 and CDR2: LNHDA and SQIVND (reference sequence). Sequencing input: peripheral blood. The chain employs TRBV19 and TRBJ1-2, with TRBD1 as a possible D gene (6 bases). The sequence came from a human donor in a cohort sampled during active COVID-19. The CDR3 DNA reads TGTGCCAGTAGTGAAAACAGGGCCCCTCGGTATGGCTACACCTTC. This sequence encodes CASSENRAPRYGYTF.